This TCR beta chain was identified during a study of blood T cell repertoires in COVID-19. This clone was observed a few times. Profiling relied on immunoSEQ multiplex PCR, and the TCRdb table lists in-frame clones only, not all of them. Of about 120,000 clones listed, approximately 82% are singletons. The CDR3 contains 15 residues. In germline, CDR1 is LGHDT, CDR2 YNNKEL (reference sequence). The J segment lost 0 bases and the V segment lost 3 bases, leaving 2 bases of the junction unmatched. The receptor comes from a man in his sixties or seventies with active or convalescent COVID-19. The source material was peripheral blood. The V gene is TRBV3-1 (or the pseudogene TRBV3-2), the J gene TRBJ1-3; 7 bases match TRBD1. The DNA of the CDR3 is TGTGCCAGCAGCCACACAGGGGTCTCTGGAAACACCATATATTTT. It specifies CASSHTGVSGNTIYF.